The clone carrying this TCR beta chain has more than one count but fewer than ten. These data belong to a study of blood T cell repertoires in COVID-19. Study-level background: Researchers got acute and convalescent COVID-19 samples from the United States, Italy and Spain. T cells, B-cell-depleted T cells, or PBMCs supplied cDNA or gDNA.

Per the authors' pipeline: The authors estimated nucleated cell counts from reference gene primer amplification. Profiled with immunoSEQ multiplex PCR; TCRdb holds only in-frame clones, not every one. V and J calls and clone size come straight from that table; D and trimming were deduced from the DNA. Among roughly 260,000 clones, 70% to 90% were seen once, and the ten largest hold over 1.5%. CDR1 is SGHNT and CDR2 is YENEEA in the germline V gene. V lost 3 bases, J lost 0 bases, and 11 bases lay in between. The CDR3 sequence is 15 residues long. This sequence joins TRBV11-3 and TRBJ1-1; no clear D gene. Sequenced input: PBMCs or T cells enriched from blood (not recorded which). The clonotype comes from a woman in her forties or fifties who had recovered from COVID-19. DNA for the CDR3: TGTGCCAGCAGCTTGATAGAGATTATGAACACTGAAGCTTTCTTT. This gives the protein CASSLIEIMNTEAFF.